This TCR beta chain appears in the sequencing data of a study of T-cell reconstitution after alpha-beta-depleted transplantation in children. Molecular barcoding with unique molecular identifiers was used for the TCRbeta library. TCRdb processed the PCR reads anew with MiXCR; each CDR3 protein has one entry. The table shows some 390,000 distinct CDR3 sequences, with about a fifth occurring only once. The CDR3 sequence is 14 residues long. Trimming pared 0 bases from V and 4 bases from J, leaving 10 bases between. Germline assignment: CDR1 ENHRY and CDR2 SYGVKD. This receptor was obtained from a human donor who donated a stem cell graft to a child with acute myeloid leukemia. The starting material was PBMCs from the stem cell graft donor, obtained from the stem cell graft. The chain combines TRBV10-3 with TRBJ2-7, with D possibly being TRBD2 (6 bases). CDR3 nucleotide sequence: TGTGCCATCAGTGAGTCGGAGGGGTGGTACGAGCAGTACTTC. It translates to CAISESEGWYEQYF.